The 17 T cell receptor beta chains reported below all come from one sample, sequenced in a study of shared clonotypes between healthy human individuals. Clones were sequenced by immunoSEQ multiplex PCR, and TCRdb holds only the in-frame ones, with some missing. The data contain around 500,000 clones, 78% of them singletons. The sequencing input was PBMCs. Receptor source: a middle-aged woman in good health. Some clones in this sample may be carry-over from other donors' samples.

The V gene is TRBV28, the J gene TRBJ2-7, with D perhaps matching TRBD1 (5 bases). Between the trimmed V and J ends, which lost 2 bases and 0 bases, there was a span of 11 bases. Germline CDR1 is MDHEN and CDR2 is SYDVKM. CDR3 length equals 15 residues. The CDR3 region has the DNA TGTGCCAGCAGTTTAGGTAGTAGGGGCTCCTACGAGCAGTACTTC. Encoded protein: CASSLGSRGSYEQYF.

Comments on this clone: At one end, the junction sequence differs from germline, possibly due to a read error. The chain links TRBV7-7 to TRBJ2-5, with D possibly TRBD1 on 7 matching bases. CDR1 and CDR2 (germline): SSHAT, FNYEAQ (reference sequence). The length of the CDR3 is 15 residues. This CDR3 reads CASSLEGADWETQYF. The CDR3 nucleotides read TGTGCTAGCAGCTTGGAGGGGGCAGATTGGGAGACCCAGTACTTC.

The V and J genes are TRBV5-3 and TRBJ2-7, with unresolved D. TRBV5-3 is placed among ORFs of uncertain function. CDR3 length: 12 amino acids. Trimming cost V 0 bases and J 3 bases, with 4 bases left between them. Here the CDR3 reads CARSLEHYEQYF. CDR3 DNA: TGTGCCAGAAGCTTGGAGCACTACGAGCAGTACTTC.

This chain joins TRBV27 and TRBJ2-7, with 11 bases that match TRBD1. Germline V gene data show CDR1 as MNHEY and CDR2 as SMNVEV (reference sequence). The CDR3 contains 14 residues. The V gene end was trimmed by 5 bases and the J gene end by 2 bases; junction bases not matched to a gene: 2. The chain's CDR3 is CASSTGQGAYEQYF. CDR3 coding DNA: TGTGCCAGCAGTACGGGACAGGGGGCCTACGAGCAGTACTTC.

This chain connects TRBV5-5 to TRBJ2-1; D is ambiguous. Germline assignment: CDR1 SGHKS and CDR2 YYEKEE (reference sequence). The V gene lost 0 bases and the J gene lost 11 bases, with 15 bases spanning the gap. The CDR3 is 14 residues long. The CDR3 spells CASSLVRQPVKQFF. CDR3 nucleotides: TGTGCCAGCAGCTTGGTCCGTCAGCCGGTAAAGCAGTTCTTC.

This chain links TRBV11-2 with TRBJ1-5; a possible D gene is TRBD1 (6 bases). Trimming stripped 2 bases from V and 1 base from J, with 9 bases between. The germline gives CDR1 SGHAT, CDR2 FQNNGV. CDR3 length: 15 residues. The CDR3 region is CASSLSGGSNQPQHF. Here the CDR3 DNA reads TGTGCCAGCAGCTTATCGGGGGGCAGCAATCAGCCCCAGCATTTT.

The chain is built from TRBV7-8 and TRBJ2-5; TRBD1 agrees at 7 bases. The DNA end lines up better with TRBJ2-7; the J call may be wrong. Per germline, CDR1 SGHVS and CDR2 FQNEAQ. The CDR3 contains 13 residues. DNA of the CDR3: TGTGCCAGCAGCAGGGACAGAGCCTACGAGCAGTACTTC. Its protein product is CASSRDRAYEQYF.

CDR3 sequence reads: CASRAQGVTTEAFF. CDR3 in DNA: TGTGCCAGCAGGGCTCAGGGGGTTACCACTGAAGCTTTCTTT. This chain links TRBV2 with TRBJ1-1; 7 bases map to TRBD1. This CDR3 is 14 amino acids long. The J segment lost 4 bases and the V segment lost 6 bases, leaving 8 bases of the junction unmatched. Germline V gene sequence: CDR1 SNHLY, CDR2 FYNNEI.

The J gene is TRBJ2-3, the V gene TRBV7-2, with D possibly matching TRBD2 (6 bases). The length of the CDR3 is 13 residues. Germline-derived CDR1 and CDR2 are SGHTA and FQGNSA. Between the trimmed V and J ends, which lost 4 bases and 5 bases, there was a span of 10 bases. The CDR3 DNA follows: TGTGCCAGCAGCTCGCGAGCGGGAGATACGCAGTATTTT. This translates into CASSSRAGDTQYF.

This chain links TRBV29-1 with TRBJ2-7, with D unresolved. This CDR3 comprises 12 residues. With 2 bases removed from V and 4 bases from J, the gap between germline ends came to 9 bases. Germline assignment: CDR1 SQVTM and CDR2 ANQGSEA. The CDR3 nucleotides are TGCAGCGTTGAAATAGTAGGGTACGAGCAGTACTTC. Its protein is CSVEIVGYEQYF.

The table lists this clone with a few counts. The rearrangement joins TRBV11-2 to TRBJ2-1; TRBD1 is a possible D gene (6 bases). Germline loops: CDR1 SGHAT, CDR2 FQNNGV. Trimming removed 6 bases from V and 4 bases from J, with 16 bases in between. This CDR3 spans 15 amino acids. CDR3 nucleotide sequence: TGTGCCAGCAGTCTCCCCGCGACAGGATACAATGAGCAGTTCTTC. Translated, it gives CASSLPATGYNEQFF.

V is TRBV5-1 and J is TRBJ2-7; 12 bases line up with TRBD2. V gave up 4 bases and J gave up 6 bases; unmatched junction bases: 8. The CDR3 consists of 15 residues. Germline lookup yields CDR1 SGHRS and CDR2 YFSETQ. Here the CDR3 reads CASSPQTSGSGEQYF. The CDR3 nucleotides are TGCGCCAGCAGCCCCCAGACTAGCGGGAGTGGCGAGCAGTACTTC.

This rearrangement joins TRBV5-5 to TRBJ2-3; D might be TRBD1 (5 bases). Between the trimmed V and J ends, which lost 0 bases and 7 bases, there was a span of 12 bases. The germline V gene encodes CDR1 SGHKS and CDR2 YYEKEE (reference sequence). The CDR3 runs 14 residues. CDR3 DNA sequence: TGTGCCAGCAGCTTGGAGGGCAGGGTATATACGCAGTATTTT. Protein sequence: CASSLEGRVYTQYF.

This clone was counted once. This chain connects TRBV30 to TRBJ1-5; D remains ambiguous. The germline V and J ends were trimmed by 2 bases and 7 bases, with 9 bases remaining between them. This CDR3 is 12 amino acids long. Germline lookup yields CDR1 GTSNPN and CDR2 SVGIG (reference sequence). CDR3 loop: CAWSPGRQPQHF. The CDR3 DNA reads TGTGCCTGGAGTCCCGGACGCCAGCCCCAGCATTTT.

About this clone itself: A much larger clone lies one base from this, so it may be a read error. Distinct nucleotide sequences in the sample also encode this CDR3. This sequence joins TRBV2 and TRBJ2-5; no definite D call. Trimming took off 6 bases at V and 4 bases at J, with 6 bases between the two ends. CDR3 size: 11 residues. Germline CDR1 is SNHLY and CDR2 is FYNNEI. In DNA form, the CDR3 reads TGTGCCAGCAGCGTAAGAGAGACCCAGTACTTC. Its protein product is CASSVRETQYF.

CDR3 residues: CAILNEREGLDEQFF. The CDR3 DNA reads as TGTGCCATCCTTAATGAGCGGGAGGGCCTCGATGAGCAGTTCTTC. The rearrangement joins TRBV10-3 to TRBJ2-1, with 10 bases matching TRBD2. Unmatched junction bases numbered 12, after V lost 8 bases and J lost 8 bases. Germline V gene sequence: CDR1 ENHRY, CDR2 SYGVKD. The length of the CDR3 is 15 residues.

The V call is TRBV27, the J call TRBJ2-7; no clear D gene. Germline assignment: CDR1 MNHEY and CDR2 SMNVEV (reference sequence). Trimming removed 4 bases from V and 4 bases from J, with 14 bases in between. This CDR3 comprises 14 residues. The DNA of the CDR3 is TGTGCCAGCAGTTCAGTAGGGTCCTCTTACGAGCAGTACTTC. It translates to CASSSVGSSYEQYF.